This entry is about one TCR beta chain. Its binding antigen is unknown. There are no base qualities to consult, and no much larger clone falls within one base. The data originate from a study of STAT5B mutations in CD4+ large granular lymphocyte leukemia (dated by TCRdb to about 2022). Background on the whole study: Among the healthy controls, the CDR3 'QG' motif was associated with a particular HLA allele. The study compared the TCRbeta repertoires of patients with CD4+ T-cell large granular lymphocyte leukemia against those of healthy blood donors. The purity of purified fractions was confirmed by flow cytometry on FACSCanto II or FACSVerse to exceed 95% among lymphocytes. The study at large found these results: Each patient's main leukemic clonotypes were private, but roughly 25% of these clonotypes showed up at low frequency in the non-leukemic repertoires of other patients. Compared with healthy CD4+ repertoires, CD4-sorted patient repertoires appeared more clonal, and this difference remained even after the putative leukemic clones were removed. The data were not HLA-matched, and the higher clonality in CD4+ T-LGLL than in CD8+ T-LGLL could be due to the relatively small sample size. TRBV06-family usage was enriched among the top patient clones (8/27) compared with healthy controls (2/35).

The immunoSEQ assay at survey resolution was applied to genomic DNA for sequencing of TCRbeta rearrangements. The source study handled its data this way. In the TCR sequencing data, the lowest productive clonotype frequency that could be detected was 2.59 x 10-5. Analyses included only productive TCRbeta rearrangements, meaning complete and in-frame sequences. The clonality of each sample was calculated as Simpson clonality in the immunoSEQ Analyzer version 3.0. Clones were binned by frequency as very rare, small, medium, large (1-20%) or hyperexpanded (>20%). Generation probabilities were estimated with OLGA 1.2.3, V-gene circos plots were generated with VDJtools, specificities were searched for in VDJdb, and CDR3 motifs were identified with GLIPH. Held by TCRdb, this immuneACCESS table contains in-frame sequences only and omits some clones. Under half of the omission traces to an unresolved V gene where checked; the cause of the rest is unknown. V, J and clone size are taken as reported in that table, and D and trimming were inferred from the DNA itself. This sample is represented by roughly 40,000 clones; roughly 76% of them were singletons. The ten largest account for approximately 4% of the sample.

The healthy control group was made up of around 37 blood donors, and the Finnish Red Cross blood service supplied their buffy coats. All TCR-sequenced material derived from peripheral blood: patient blood samples and healthy donor buffy coats. Ficoll-Hypaque gradient centrifugation was used to isolate peripheral blood mononuclear cells. CD4+ cells were purified magnetically from the buffy coats of healthy controls. The Gentra Puregene Cell and Tissue kit was used to extract genomic DNA, and a Qubit 2.0 fluorometer was used to measure the amount of genomic DNA. The CDR3 numbers 11 residues from cysteine through phenylalanine. Kept here is only the CDR3 DNA, which spans 33 bases and is read in frame from base 1. At the junction V is shortened by 6 bases and J by 4 bases, with 10 bases in between. The germline V gene supplies CDR1 SQVTM and CDR2 ANQGSEA.

The receptor's source is a human donor in good health. The sample comprised CD4+ T cells from blood buffy coats. The chain employs TRBV29-1 and TRBJ2-7, with the D gene uncertain. The DNA sequence is as follows: TGCAGCGTCGCAAATCAATACGAGCAGTACTTC. Its protein product is CSVANQYEQYF.